Here is one T cell receptor (beta chain) with its context. Antigen specificity is unknown. The sample comes from a study of cytomegalovirus exposure and HLA in healthy donors. Study-wide context: Of over 300 genotyped donors, about 80% clustered with self-reported Caucasian donors. Study-wide findings and caveats: Later analysis reportedly placed an Asian-associated ancestry cluster below the roughly 630-donor mean in N-insertions. Donor immune exposure was known only as CMV serostatus.

In the PCR, 60 Vbeta and 13 Jbeta primers were used. Some clones are missing from TCRdb's copy, which holds only in-frame ones; the method was immunoSEQ multiplex PCR. Among under 200,000 clones listed, around 80% were seen once. Germline V gene lookup returns CDR1 MGHRA and CDR2 YSYEKL. CDR3 length: 19 residues. Trimming took 1 base from V and 8 from J, leaving 29 bases between them. This sequence originates from a woman aged 45-60 years in good health and CMV-seropositive. The chain combines TRBV4-1 with TRBJ1-2, with D maybe TRBD1 (5 bases). Sequenced input: PBMCs. CDR3 residues: CASSQGFGTEGGYGSGYTF. CDR3 sequence (DNA): TGCGCCAGCAGCCAAGGATTTGGGACTGAGGGTGGTTATGGGAGCGGCTACACCTTC.